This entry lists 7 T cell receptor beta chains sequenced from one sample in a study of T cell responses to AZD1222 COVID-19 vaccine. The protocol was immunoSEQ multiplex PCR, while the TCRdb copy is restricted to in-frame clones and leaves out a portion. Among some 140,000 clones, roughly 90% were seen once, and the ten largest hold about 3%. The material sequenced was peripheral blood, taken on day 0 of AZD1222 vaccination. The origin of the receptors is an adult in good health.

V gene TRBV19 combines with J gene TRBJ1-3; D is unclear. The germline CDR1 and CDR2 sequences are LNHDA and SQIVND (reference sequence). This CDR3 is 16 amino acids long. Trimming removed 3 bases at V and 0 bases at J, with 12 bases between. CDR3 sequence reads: CASSIAPRISGNTIYF. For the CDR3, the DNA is TGTGCCAGTAGTATCGCTCCCCGAATCTCTGGAAACACCATATATTTT.

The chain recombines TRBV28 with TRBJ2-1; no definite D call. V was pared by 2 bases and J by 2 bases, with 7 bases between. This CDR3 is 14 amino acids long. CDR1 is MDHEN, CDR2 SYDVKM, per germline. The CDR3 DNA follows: TGTGCCAGCAGTTTAGGGTGGGCCTACAATGAGCAGTTCTTC. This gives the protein CASSLGWAYNEQFF.

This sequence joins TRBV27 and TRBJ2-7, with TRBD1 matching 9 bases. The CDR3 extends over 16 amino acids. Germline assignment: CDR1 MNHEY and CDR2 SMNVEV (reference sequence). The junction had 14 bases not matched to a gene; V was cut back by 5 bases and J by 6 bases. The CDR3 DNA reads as TGTGCCAGCAGTCCCCGGGTCGGGACAGGGTTAACCGAGCAGTACTTC. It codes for CASSPRVGTGLTEQYF.

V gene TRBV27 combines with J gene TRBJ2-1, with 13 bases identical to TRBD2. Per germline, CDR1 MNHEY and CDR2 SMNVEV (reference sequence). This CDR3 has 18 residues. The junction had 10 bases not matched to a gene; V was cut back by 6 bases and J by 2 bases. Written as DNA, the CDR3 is TGTGCCAGCAGCCCGAGACTAGCGGGAGGCCGCGCCTACAATGAGCAGTTCTTC. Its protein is CASSPRLAGGRAYNEQFF.

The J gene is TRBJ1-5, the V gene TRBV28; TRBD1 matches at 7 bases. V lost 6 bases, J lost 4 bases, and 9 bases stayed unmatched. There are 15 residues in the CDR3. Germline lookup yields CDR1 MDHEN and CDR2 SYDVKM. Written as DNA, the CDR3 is TGTGCCAGCAGAGGAACAGGGGAGTGGAATCAGCCCCAGCATTTT. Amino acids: CASRGTGEWNQPQHF. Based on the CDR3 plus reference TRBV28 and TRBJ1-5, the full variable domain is DVKVTQSSRYLVKRTGEKVFLECVQDMDHENMFWYRQDPGLGLRLIYFSYDVKMKEKGDIPEGYSVSREKKERFSLILESASTNQTSMYLCASRGTGEWNQPQHFGDGTRLSIL.

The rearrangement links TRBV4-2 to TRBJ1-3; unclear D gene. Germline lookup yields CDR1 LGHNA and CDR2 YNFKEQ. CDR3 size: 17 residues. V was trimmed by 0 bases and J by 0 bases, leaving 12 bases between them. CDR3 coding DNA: TGTGCCAGCAGCCAAGATGGCCCCGTAAGCTCTGGAAACACCATATATTTT. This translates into CASSQDGPVSSGNTIYF.

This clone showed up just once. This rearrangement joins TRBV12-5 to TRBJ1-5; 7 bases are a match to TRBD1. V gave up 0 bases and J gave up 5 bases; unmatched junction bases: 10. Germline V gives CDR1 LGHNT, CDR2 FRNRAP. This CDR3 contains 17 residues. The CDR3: CASGLVGGSGKDQPQHF. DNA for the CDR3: TGTGCTAGTGGTTTGGTAGGGGGCAGTGGTAAGGATCAGCCCCAGCATTTT.